Shown below are 23 T cell receptor beta chains from a single sample sequenced in a study of blood T cell repertoires in COVID-19. The repertoire was sequenced with immunoSEQ multiplex PCR; TCRdb's copy has only in-frame clones and lacks some. The sample contains some 180,000 clones, about four fifths of which appear only once. The sequenced material came from peripheral blood. Receptor source: a woman aged 70-85 years who had recovered from COVID-19.

This clone was seen just once. The rearrangement uses TRBV3-1 (or the pseudogene TRBV3-2) and TRBJ1-5, with a tentative D call TRBD1 (5 bases). Between the trimmed V and J ends, which lost 0 bases and 1 base, there was a span of 7 bases. Germline CDR1 reads LGHDT; CDR2 reads YNNKEL (reference sequence). The CDR3 totals 15 residues. CDR3 amino acids: CASSQDGGSNQPQHF. The CDR3 nucleotides are TGTGCCAGCAGCCAAGACGGGGGGAGCAATCAGCCCCAGCATTTT.

This sequence joins TRBV9 and TRBJ2-2; D gene unclear. V was pared by 3 bases and J by 0 bases, with 12 bases between. The CDR3 extends over 16 amino acids. From germline, CDR1 is SGDLS and CDR2 YYNGEE. The CDR3 DNA reads as TGTGCCAGCAGCGGCGAGTACCCCGCGAACACCGGGGAGCTGTTTTTT. Encoded protein: CASSGEYPANTGELFF.

The chain uses TRBV2 and TRBJ2-2, with 8 nucleotides matching TRBD2. The germline V gene has CDR1 SNHLY and CDR2 FYNNEI. The J segment lost 6 bases and the V segment lost 4 bases, leaving 7 bases of the junction unmatched. The CDR3 has 15 residues. CDR3 in amino acids: CASSVGTSLPGELFF. The CDR3 region has the DNA TGTGCCAGCAGTGTAGGGACTAGTCTGCCCGGGGAGCTGTTTTTT.

The gene calls are TRBV9 and TRBJ2-1, with TRBD1 matching 10 bases. The CDR3 contains 18 residues. Germline V gene data show CDR1 as SGDLS and CDR2 as YYNGEE. J lost 9 bases, V lost 2 bases, and 17 bases had no gene match. CDR3 DNA sequence: TGTGCCAGCAGCGTCCTCCGGGACAGGGGCCCTGCGGACAGTGAGCAGTTCTTC. Translating it yields CASSVLRDRGPADSEQFF.

This clone was picked up one time. The rearrangement links TRBV28 to TRBJ1-5; 7 bases map to TRBD1. Germline trimming cut 7 bases from V and 0 bases from J; bases unmatched to any gene: 9. The CDR3 sequence is 16 residues long. Looked up from germline, CDR1 is MDHEN and CDR2 is SYDVKM. The CDR3 sequence is CASNTGVRISNQPQHF. CDR3 in DNA: TGTGCCAGCAACACAGGGGTCAGGATTAGCAATCAGCCCCAGCATTTT.

As to this clone: This may come from a read error, since a much larger clone is one base off. The chain recombines TRBV7-8 with TRBJ2-3; D gene ambiguous. The germline gives CDR1 SGHVS, CDR2 FQNEAQ. V was clipped by 5 bases and J by 2 bases, with 5 bases between them. The CDR3 contains 12 residues. The CDR3 here is CASSPITDTQYF. The CDR3 DNA is TGTGCCAGCAGCCCTATCACAGATACGCAGTATTTT. The full variable domain, completed using reference TRBV7-8 and TRBJ2-3, is GAGVSQSPRYKVAKRGQDVALRCDPISGHVSLFWYQQALGQGPEFLTYFQNEAQLDKSGLPSDRFFAERPEGSVSTLKIQRTQQEDSAVYLCASSPITDTQYFGPGTRLTVL.

There are a few counts of this clone. The V gene is TRBV19, the J gene TRBJ1-2; the D is unclear. Germline loops: CDR1 LNHDA, CDR2 SQIVND (reference sequence). Trimming took 5 bases from V and 3 from J, leaving 7 bases between them. CDR3 size: 12 residues. The CDR3 loop is CASSPRDYGYTF. DNA for the CDR3: TGTGCCAGTAGTCCGAGGGACTATGGCTACACCTTC.

The V call is TRBV2, the J call TRBJ2-1, with TRBD2 as a possible D gene (7 bases). Germline values: CDR1 SNHLY, CDR2 FYNNEI. CDR3 size: 12 residues. Trimming pared 9 bases from V and 5 bases from J, leaving 11 bases between. CDR3 DNA: TGTGCCAGAAGGGGGGGCAACAATGAGCAGTTCTTC. It specifies CARRGGNNEQFF.

This clone has just a few counts. J is TRBJ1-2 and V is TRBV4-1, with 10 bases lining up with TRBD1. This CDR3 is built from 16 residues. Unmatched junction bases numbered 12, after V lost 3 bases and J lost 8 bases. CDR1 is MGHRA, CDR2 YSYEKL, per germline. The CDR3 here is CASSHPPGQGSGGYTF. Written as DNA, the CDR3 is TGCGCCAGCAGCCACCCCCCGGGACAGGGGTCGGGGGGCTACACCTTC.

The chain recombines TRBV19 with TRBJ2-1, with no clear D. Per germline, CDR1 LNHDA and CDR2 SQIVND (reference sequence). V was cut by 1 base and J by 2 bases, with 9 bases left in between. The CDR3 is 15 residues long. For the CDR3, the DNA is TGTGCCAGTAGTATAGGCCCGGCGGCCTACAATGAGCAGTTCTTC. It specifies CASSIGPAAYNEQFF.

The chain recombines TRBV7-9 with TRBJ1-2; 7 nucleotides align to TRBD1. The CDR3 covers 15 residues. V shed 5 bases and J 2 bases; nucleotides not matched to a gene: 8. Germline CDR1 and CDR2: SEHNR and FQNEAQ (reference sequence). CDR3 amino acids: CASSPPLTGNYGYTF. The CDR3 DNA is TGTGCCAGCAGCCCCCCCCTGACAGGGAACTATGGCTACACCTTC.

Comment on this clone: Other DNA sequences in the sample encode the same CDR3. This chain joins TRBV5-1 and TRBJ1-1; perhaps TRBD1 as D (5 bases). V was shortened by 0 bases and J by 0 bases, with 9 bases between the two germline ends. The CDR3 runs 15 residues. Germline V gene lookup returns CDR1 SGHRS and CDR2 YFSETQ. The DNA of the CDR3 is TGCGCCAGCAGCTTGGGGGCAGGGTTGAACACTGAAGCTTTCTTT. Translating gives CASSLGAGLNTEAFF.

The chain uses TRBV5-5 and TRBJ2-3; 10 bases align to TRBD2. The length of the CDR3 is 17 residues. Germline V gene lookup returns CDR1 SGHKS and CDR2 YYEKEE (reference sequence). The trim removed 0 bases at V and 1 base at J, leaving 5 bases unmatched. This CDR3 reads CASSLVQTSGGTDTQYF. In DNA, the CDR3 is TGTGCCAGCAGCTTGGTCCAAACTAGCGGGGGCACAGATACGCAGTATTTT.

The rearrangement links TRBV24-1 to TRBJ2-3; TRBD2 agrees at 13 bases. This CDR3 is built from 16 residues. J was trimmed by 3 bases and V by 5 bases; bases with no gene match: 4. The germline V gene has CDR1 KGHDR and CDR2 SFDVKD. The CDR3, as DNA: TGTGCCACCAGTGGGACTAGCGGGAGAGGGACAGATACGCAGTATTTT. Residues: CATSGTSGRGTDTQYF.

The chain employs TRBV29-1 and TRBJ2-1; 8 nucleotides agree with TRBD1. Germline loops: CDR1 SQVTM, CDR2 ANQGSEA. Trimming removed 6 bases from V and 9 bases from J; junction bases left unmatched: 7. The CDR3 totals 12 residues. Here the CDR3 reads CSVDRGLGEQFF. The CDR3 DNA reads as TGCAGCGTAGACAGGGGTCTGGGTGAGCAGTTCTTC.

The V and J genes are TRBV2 and TRBJ1-2, with TRBD1 identical over 8 bases. CDR1 and CDR2 from the germline V gene are SNHLY and FYNNEI. Trimming removed 6 bases from V and 4 bases from J; junction bases left unmatched: 7. This CDR3 has 14 residues. CDR3 residues: CASSQGQGGYGYTF. In DNA form, the CDR3 reads TGTGCCAGCAGCCAAGGACAGGGAGGCTATGGCTACACCTTC.

The chain combines TRBV7-2 with TRBJ1-3; D not certain. V was trimmed by 6 bases and J by 0 bases, leaving 18 bases between them. CDR1 is SGHTA and CDR2 is FQGNSA in the germline V gene. The CDR3 runs to 17 residues. This CDR3 is CASSPRVAFYSGNTIYF. Here the CDR3 DNA reads TGTGCCAGCAGTCCACGGGTCGCCTTCTACTCTGGAAACACCATATATTTT.

This chain links TRBV10-1 with TRBJ2-5; 12 nucleotides line up with TRBD2. The V gene's germline CDR1 is WNHNN and CDR2 SYGVQD (reference sequence). V was pared by 6 bases and J by 1 base, with 3 bases of the junction left unmatched. The CDR3 runs 15 residues. The CDR3 sequence is CASSATSGGQETQYF. In DNA, the CDR3 is TGCGCCAGCAGCGCGACTAGCGGGGGCCAAGAGACCCAGTACTTC.

This chain uses TRBV7-9 with TRBJ2-5; maybe TRBD1 (6 bases). CDR1 and CDR2 (germline): SEHNR, FQNEAQ (reference sequence). V lost 5 bases to trimming and J lost 4 bases, with 14 bases between them. CDR3 length: 14 amino acids. CDR3 in amino acids: CASSERTDLETQYF. The DNA for the CDR3 is TGTGCCAGCAGCGAAAGGACAGATTTAGAGACCCAGTACTTC.

The chain recombines TRBV19 with TRBJ2-7, with a tentative D call TRBD1 (6 bases). The CDR3 is 13 residues long. CDR1 is LNHDA and CDR2 is SQIVND in the germline V gene (reference sequence). The ends were cut back, 6 bases at V and 1 base at J, with 10 bases in the middle. The CDR3 DNA sequence: TGTGCCAGTAGCCCAGGGGCTTCCTACGAGCAGTACTTC. This encodes CASSPGASYEQYF.

The table lists this clone with a few counts. This chain joins TRBV11-2 and TRBJ1-1, with TRBD1 identical over 7 bases. The CDR3 consists of 16 residues. Germline assignment: CDR1 SGHAT and CDR2 FQNNGV. V shed 7 bases, J shed 0 bases, and the junction held 11 bases outside the gene matches. For the CDR3, the DNA is TGTGCCAGCACCTCCCCCGGGGACAGTCTGAACACTGAAGCTTTCTTT. Translating it yields CASTSPGDSLNTEAFF.

The chain links TRBV7-3 to TRBJ2-7; D is uncertain. The CDR3 contains 13 residues. Germline V gene data show CDR1 as SGHTA and CDR2 as FQGTGA. The germline V and J ends were trimmed by 0 bases and 5 bases, with 8 bases remaining between them. CDR3 coding DNA: TGTGCCAGCAGCTTAACGAACGAGGACGAGCAGTACTTC. This encodes CASSLTNEDEQYF.

The gene calls are TRBV3-1 (or the pseudogene TRBV3-2) and TRBJ1-1; the match to TRBD1 covers 7 bases. Germline CDR1 is LGHDT and CDR2 is YNNKEL (reference sequence). V lost 4 bases to trimming and J lost 2 bases; unmatched junction nucleotides: 4. This CDR3 spans 14 amino acids. The CDR3 DNA follows: TGTGCCAGCAGCCTCGGACAGGCAAACACTGAAGCTTTCTTT. Translated, it gives CASSLGQANTEAFF.